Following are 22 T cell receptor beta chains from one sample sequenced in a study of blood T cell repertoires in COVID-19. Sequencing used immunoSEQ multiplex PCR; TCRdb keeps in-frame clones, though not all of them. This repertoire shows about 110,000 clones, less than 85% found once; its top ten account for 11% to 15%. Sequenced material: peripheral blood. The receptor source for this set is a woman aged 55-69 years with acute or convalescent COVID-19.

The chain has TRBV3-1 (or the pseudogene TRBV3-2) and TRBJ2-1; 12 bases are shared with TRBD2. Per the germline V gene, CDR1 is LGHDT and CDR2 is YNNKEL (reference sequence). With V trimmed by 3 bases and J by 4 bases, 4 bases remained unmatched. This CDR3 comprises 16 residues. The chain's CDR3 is CASSHSLAGGYNEQFF. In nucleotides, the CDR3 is TGTGCCAGCAGCCACTCGCTAGCGGGGGGGTACAATGAGCAGTTCTTC.

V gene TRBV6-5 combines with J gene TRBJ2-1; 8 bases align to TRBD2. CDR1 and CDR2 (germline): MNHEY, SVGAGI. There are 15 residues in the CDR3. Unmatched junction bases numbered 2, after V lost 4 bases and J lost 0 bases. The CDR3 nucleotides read TGTGCCAGCAGTTGGGCGGGGGGCTCCTACAATGAGCAGTTCTTC. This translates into CASSWAGGSYNEQFF.

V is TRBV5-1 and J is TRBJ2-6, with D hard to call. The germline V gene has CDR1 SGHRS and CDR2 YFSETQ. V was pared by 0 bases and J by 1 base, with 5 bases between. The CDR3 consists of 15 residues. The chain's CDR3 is CASSLDGSGANVLTF. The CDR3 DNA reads TGCGCCAGCAGCTTGGACGGTTCTGGGGCCAACGTCCTGACTTTC. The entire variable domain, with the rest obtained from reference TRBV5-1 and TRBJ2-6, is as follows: KAGVTQTPRYLIKTRGQQVTLSCSPISGHRSVSWYQQTPGQGLQFLFEYFSETQRNKGNFPGRFSGRQFSNSRSEMNVSTLELGDSALYLCASSLDGSGANVLTFGAGSRLTVL.

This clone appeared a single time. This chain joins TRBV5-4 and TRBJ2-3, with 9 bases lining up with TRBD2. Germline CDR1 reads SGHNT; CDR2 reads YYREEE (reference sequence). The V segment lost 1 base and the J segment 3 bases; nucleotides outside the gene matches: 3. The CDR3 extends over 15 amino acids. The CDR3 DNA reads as TGTGCCAGCAGCTTGTCCCTAGCGGGGACAGATACGCAGTATTTT. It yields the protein CASSLSLAGTDTQYF.

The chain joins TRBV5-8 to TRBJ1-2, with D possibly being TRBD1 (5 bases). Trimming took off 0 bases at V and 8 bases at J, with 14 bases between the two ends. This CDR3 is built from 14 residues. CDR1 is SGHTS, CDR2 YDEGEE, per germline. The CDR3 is CASSLASIWGGYTF. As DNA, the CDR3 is TGTGCCAGCAGCTTGGCATCGATCTGGGGCGGCTACACCTTC.

The CDR3 coding sequence is TGTGCCAGCAGCCAAGAGGCACAGTCGACGAACACTGAAGCTTTCTTT. It specifies CASSQEAQSTNTEAFF. The rearrangement links TRBV3-1 (or the pseudogene TRBV3-2) to TRBJ1-1; D not certain. Germline assignment: CDR1 LGHDT and CDR2 YNNKEL (reference sequence). The V end was cut by 0 bases, the J end by 1 base, with 12 bases between. The CDR3 consists of 16 residues.

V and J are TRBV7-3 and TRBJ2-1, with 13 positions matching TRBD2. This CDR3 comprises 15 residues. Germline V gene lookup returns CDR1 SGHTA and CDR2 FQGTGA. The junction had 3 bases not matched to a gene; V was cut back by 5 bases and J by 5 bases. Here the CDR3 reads CASSPGLAGHNEQFF. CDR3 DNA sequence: TGTGCCAGCAGCCCGGGACTAGCGGGGCACAATGAGCAGTTCTTC.

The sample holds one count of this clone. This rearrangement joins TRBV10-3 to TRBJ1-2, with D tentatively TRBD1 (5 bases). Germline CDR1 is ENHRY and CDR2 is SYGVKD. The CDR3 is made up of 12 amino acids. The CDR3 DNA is TGTGCTATTTACCTCCAGGGAACTGGCTACACCTTC. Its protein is CAIYLQGTGYTF.

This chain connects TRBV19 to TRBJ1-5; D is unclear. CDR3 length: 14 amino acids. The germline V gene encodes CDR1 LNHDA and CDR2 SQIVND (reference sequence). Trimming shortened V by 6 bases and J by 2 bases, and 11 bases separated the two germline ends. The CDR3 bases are TGTGCCAGTAGCACCAACGGTGGCAATCAGCCCCAGCATTTT. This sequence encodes CASSTNGGNQPQHF.

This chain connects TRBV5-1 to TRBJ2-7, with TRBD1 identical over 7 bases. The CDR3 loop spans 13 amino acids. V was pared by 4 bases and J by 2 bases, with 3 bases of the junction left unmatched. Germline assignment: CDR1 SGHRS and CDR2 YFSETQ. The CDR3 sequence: CASSQGQTYEQYF. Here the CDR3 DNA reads TGCGCCAGCAGCCAGGGACAGACCTACGAGCAGTACTTC.

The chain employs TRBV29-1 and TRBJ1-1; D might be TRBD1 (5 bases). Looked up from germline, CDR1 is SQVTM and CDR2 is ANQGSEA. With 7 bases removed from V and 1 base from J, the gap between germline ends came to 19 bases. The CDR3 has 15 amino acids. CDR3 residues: CSAVGAGLTNTEAFF. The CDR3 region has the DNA TGCAGCGCCGTAGGGGCAGGATTAACGAACACTGAAGCTTTCTTT.

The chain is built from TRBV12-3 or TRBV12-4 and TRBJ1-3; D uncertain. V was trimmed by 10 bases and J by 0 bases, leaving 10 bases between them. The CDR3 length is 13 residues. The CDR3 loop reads CATAKRSGNTIYF. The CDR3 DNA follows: TGTGCCACCGCTAAGCGCTCTGGAAACACCATATATTTT.

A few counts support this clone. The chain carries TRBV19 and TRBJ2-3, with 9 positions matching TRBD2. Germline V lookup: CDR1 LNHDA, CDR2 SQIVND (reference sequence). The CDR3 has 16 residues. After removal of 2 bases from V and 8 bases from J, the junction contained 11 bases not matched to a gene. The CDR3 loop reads CASSISSGGNGGTQYF. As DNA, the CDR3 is TGTGCCAGTAGTATATCGAGCGGGGGGAATGGGGGTACGCAGTATTTT. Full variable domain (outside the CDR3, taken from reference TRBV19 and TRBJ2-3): DGGITQSPKYLFRKEGQNVTLSCEQNLNHDAMYWYRQDPGQGLRLIYYSQIVNDFQKGDIAEGYSVSREKKESFPLTVTSAQKNPTAFYLCASSISSGGNGGTQYFGPGTRLTVL.

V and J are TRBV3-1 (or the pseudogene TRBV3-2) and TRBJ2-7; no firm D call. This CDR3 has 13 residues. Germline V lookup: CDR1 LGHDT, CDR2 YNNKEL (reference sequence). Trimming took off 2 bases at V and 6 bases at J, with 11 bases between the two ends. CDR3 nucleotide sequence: TGTGCCAGCAGCCAATTCGAGGCGTCCGAGCAGTACTTC. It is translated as CASSQFEASEQYF.

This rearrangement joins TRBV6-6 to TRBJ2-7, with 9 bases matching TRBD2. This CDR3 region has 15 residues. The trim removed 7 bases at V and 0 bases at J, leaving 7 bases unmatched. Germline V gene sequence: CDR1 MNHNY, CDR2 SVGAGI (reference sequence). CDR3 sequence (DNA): TGTGCCAGCACCCCGGCTAGCGGGAACTCCTACGAGCAGTACTTC. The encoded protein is CASTPASGNSYEQYF.

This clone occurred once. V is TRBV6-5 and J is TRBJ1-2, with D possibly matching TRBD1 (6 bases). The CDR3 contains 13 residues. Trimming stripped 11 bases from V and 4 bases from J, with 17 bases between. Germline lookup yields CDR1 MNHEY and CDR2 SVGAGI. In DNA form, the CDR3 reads TGTGCCGGGGCACAGGGAATGGGCTATGGCTACACCTTC. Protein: CAGAQGMGYGYTF.

CDR3 nucleotides: TGTGCCATCAGGGACAGGTATAATTCACCCCTCCACTTT. It codes for CAIRDRYNSPLHF. The chain has TRBV10-3 and TRBJ1-6; 7 bases are shared with TRBD1. Germline CDR1 reads ENHRY; CDR2 reads SYGVKD. With V trimmed by 6 bases and J by 4 bases, 0 bases remained unmatched. The CDR3 loop spans 13 amino acids.

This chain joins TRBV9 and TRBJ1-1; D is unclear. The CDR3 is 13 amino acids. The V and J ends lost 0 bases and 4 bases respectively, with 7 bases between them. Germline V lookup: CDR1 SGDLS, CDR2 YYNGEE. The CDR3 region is CASSVERATEAFF. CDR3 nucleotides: TGTGCCAGCAGCGTAGAGAGGGCCACTGAAGCTTTCTTT.

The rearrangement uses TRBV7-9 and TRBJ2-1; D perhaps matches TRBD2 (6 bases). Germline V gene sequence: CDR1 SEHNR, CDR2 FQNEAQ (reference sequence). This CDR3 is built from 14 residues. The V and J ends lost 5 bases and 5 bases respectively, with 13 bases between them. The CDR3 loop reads CASSPPGVDNEQFF. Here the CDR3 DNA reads TGTGCCAGCAGCCCTCCGGGGGTCGACAATGAGCAGTTCTTC.

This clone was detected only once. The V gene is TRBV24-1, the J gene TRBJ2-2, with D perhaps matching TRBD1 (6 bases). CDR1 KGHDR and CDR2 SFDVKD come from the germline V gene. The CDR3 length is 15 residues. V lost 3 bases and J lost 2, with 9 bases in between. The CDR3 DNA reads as TGTGCCACCAGTGATCACAGGGTAAACACCGGGGAGCTGTTTTTT. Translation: CATSDHRVNTGELFF.

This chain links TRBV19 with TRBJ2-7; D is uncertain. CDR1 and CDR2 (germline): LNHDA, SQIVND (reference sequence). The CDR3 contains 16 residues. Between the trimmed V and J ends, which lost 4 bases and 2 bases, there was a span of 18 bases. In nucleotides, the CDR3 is TGTGCCAGTAGTAGTCCCCCCTGGGCACCAACCTACGAGCAGTACTTC. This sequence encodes CASSSPPWAPTYEQYF.

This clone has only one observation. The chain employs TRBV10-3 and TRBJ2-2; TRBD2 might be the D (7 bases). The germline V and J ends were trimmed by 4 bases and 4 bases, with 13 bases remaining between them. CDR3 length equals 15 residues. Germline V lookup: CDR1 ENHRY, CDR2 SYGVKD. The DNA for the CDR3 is TGTGCCATCAGTGGGACGGGGGGCCCCACCGGGGAGCTGTTTTTT. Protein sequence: CAISGTGGPTGELFF.